This T cell receptor (beta chain) was profiled in a study of T cell repertoires in cytomegalovirus infection. Study details: CMV epitopes, recently identified HLA-C-restricted and well-studied HLA-B-restricted, were used. Indications came from public TCR beta signatures; they pointed to CMV infection and to a matching HLA type.

Notes on the study in general: HLA-C-restricted CMV clonotypes gave the most frequent clonotype in two of eight donors.

One entry per CDR3 protein results from TCRdb running MiXCR on the reads. The sample consists of approximately 910,000 distinct CDR3 sequences, 25% to 40% of them appearing once. The V end was cut by 7 bases, the J end by 8 bases, with 9 bases between. CDR1 is SGHAT, CDR2 FQNNGV, per germline. This CDR3 has 11 amino acids. Comment on this clonotype: The antigen remains undetermined.

Sequencing used cultured CD8+ T cells from PBMCs, obtained from culture after CMV antigen stimulation. The TCR sequence derives from a human donor in good health (CMV status not recorded). Some clones in this sample may be carry-over from other donors' samples. The chain couples TRBV11-2 to TRBJ2-1; D may be TRBD2 (5 bases). This CDR3 is CASMLADEQFF. The CDR3 DNA reads TGTGCCAGCATGCTAGCTGATGAGCAGTTCTTC.